A few counts support the clone carrying this T cell receptor (beta chain). Antigen unknown. TCRdb analysed the 5' RACE reads with MiXCR anew, one entry per CDR3 protein. The sample yields more than 650,000 distinct CDR3 sequences, 6.1% seen once. The source of the sample is a study of identical twins. This CDR3 comprises 11 residues. Trimming pared 6 bases from V and 5 bases from J, leaving 10 bases between. Per the germline V gene, CDR1 is DFQATT and CDR2 is SNEGSKA (reference sequence). Study-level points and caveats: Low generation-probability sequences were in excess among twin-shared out-of-frame alpha sequences. Fewer insertions were carried by abundant cord blood beta clonotypes, but none was seen in memory repertoires. Cross-sectional statistical analysis, not tracking of the same donors, underpinned the conclusions.

The rearrangement uses TRBV20-1 and TRBJ1-1; D not resolved. This TCR was sampled from a young man in good health. The sample consisted of naive T cells sorted from blood. CDR3 DNA sequence: TGCAGTGCCCAAAGGGAGACTGAAGCTTTCTTT. Its translation is CSAQRETEAFF.